Sequencing of this T cell receptor (beta chain) was carried out in a study of CD8+ T cells in alopecia areata. V lost 8 bases to trimming and J lost 8 bases, with 12 bases between them. Germline values: CDR1 MNHEY, CDR2 SMNVEV (reference sequence). This CDR3 spans 11 amino acids. Reverse transcribed after extraction, RNA yielded cDNA as the sequencing template. The table came from immunoSEQ multiplex PCR; TCRdb's copy has only in-frame clones and leaves some out. The repertoire has about 200,000 clones, 56% of them found once; the top ten carry around 5%. Source material: CD8+ T cells sorted from blood. The origin of this receptor is a human donor in good health. J is TRBJ1-2 and V is TRBV27; possible D gene TRBD1, 6 bases. This chain's CDR3 is CASGGANGYTF. CDR3 sequence (DNA): TGTGCCAGCGGGGGGGCCAACGGCTACACCTTC.